The text below deals with one T cell receptor (beta chain). This entry belongs to a study of T-cell memory formation after mild COVID-19. The CDR3 runs to 13 residues. Germline assignment: CDR1 ENHRY and CDR2 SYGVKD. The J segment lost 0 bases and the V segment lost 6 bases, leaving 1 base of the junction unmatched. A single record per CDR3 protein comes from TCRdb applying MiXCR to the 5' RACE reads. The repertoire holds around 370,000 distinct CDR3 sequences, with 21% as singletons. Sequencing used PBMCs or a T cell subset sorted from them (not recorded which). This chain uses TRBV10-3 with TRBJ1-1, with 7 positions matching TRBD1. This clonotype was sampled from an adult woman who had mild COVID-19 (a few samples of this study predate the infection). Cell type and time point are not known. The CDR3 nucleotides are TGTGCCATCAGACAGGGGATGAACACTGAAGCTTTCTTT. Translated: CAIRQGMNTEAFF.